Below, 17 T cell receptor beta chains from the same sample are listed, as sequenced in a study of regulatory T cells in long-lasting Graves disease. Building the TCR beta libraries relied on iRepertoire HTBI primers, and CDR3 regions underwent Arm-PCR. TCRdb recomputed calls from the multiplex PCR reads with MiXCR, one row per CDR3 protein. The sample has 400,000 to 500,000 distinct CDR3 sequences, roughly 15% seen once. Time point noted: newly diagnosed GD, antithyroid drugs for less than 3 months. From PBMCs, RNA was extracted and then used to make the TCR library. Another study also made use of these data, one on T cells in Graves' hyperthyroidism and ophthalmopathy.

The input for sequencing was peripheral blood mononuclear cells (PBMCs), taken at new diagnosis, from a patient treated with antithyroid drugs. The receptor set was obtained from a woman aged 18-29 years with Graves disease.

On this clonotype itself: This is likely an artifact of a read error, given a far larger clone one base away. This rearrangement joins TRBV28 to TRBJ2-2, with D unclear. The germline CDR1 and CDR2 sequences are MDHEN and SYDVKM. Trimming took off 5 bases at V and 4 bases at J, with 14 bases between the two ends. The CDR3 totals 15 residues. The CDR3 loop is CASSEYSRATGELFF. CDR3 sequence (DNA): TGTGCCAGCAGTGAATATAGTAGGGCCACCGGGGAGCTGTTTTTT.

This clonotype was seen many times. The V call is TRBV28, the J call TRBJ1-2; D ambiguous. The CDR3 covers 14 residues. The V and J ends lost 3 bases and 5 bases respectively, with 13 bases between them. Per the germline V gene, CDR1 is MDHEN and CDR2 is SYDVKM. CDR3 nucleotide sequence: TGTGCCAGCAGTTTGATAAAGGATCCGTATGGCTACACCTTC. This sequence encodes CASSLIKDPYGYTF.

This clonotype was seen ten or more times. The V and J genes are TRBV28 and TRBJ1-1; tentatively, D is TRBD1 (6 bases). V shed 8 bases and J shed 11 bases, with 15 bases lying between them. The CDR3 is 11 residues long. The germline V gene has CDR1 MDHEN and CDR2 SYDVKM. CDR3 amino acids: CASGRRGRAFF. The CDR3 DNA sequence: TGTGCCAGCGGGCGGAGGGGGAGGGCTTTCTTT.

This clonotype came up many times. The chain recombines TRBV7-6 with TRBJ2-7; D is unresolved. Germline lookup yields CDR1 SGHVS and CDR2 FNYEAQ. V was trimmed by 0 bases and J by 0 bases, leaving 12 bases between them. The CDR3 covers 16 residues. The CDR3 DNA follows: TGTGCCAGCAGCTTAGCGGTGGTCCAGAGCTCCTACGAGCAGTACTTC. This gives the protein CASSLAVVQSSYEQYF.

There are many counts of this clonotype. The chain has TRBV27 and TRBJ2-3; D is possibly TRBD1 (5 bases). V lost 0 bases, J lost 7 bases, and 14 bases lay in between. Germline values: CDR1 MNHEY, CDR2 SMNVEV (reference sequence). The CDR3 has 15 residues. CDR3 amino acids: CASSLSRTTSHTQYF. The DNA for the CDR3 is TGTGCCAGCAGTTTATCTCGGACAACTTCCCATACGCAGTATTTT.

This chain uses TRBV20-1 with TRBJ1-3; D ambiguous. V lost 7 bases and J 2 bases, leaving 15 bases between the germline ends. The CDR3 contains 14 residues. Germline V CDR1 and CDR2: DFQATT, SNEGSKA (reference sequence). Here the CDR3 reads CSVSHRSPGNTIYF. CDR3 sequence (DNA): TGCAGTGTCTCCCACCGATCCCCTGGAAACACCATATATTTT.

There are a few counts of this clonotype. A much larger clone lies one base from this, so it may be a read error. This chain links TRBV27 with TRBJ2-7; TRBD1 is a possible D gene (7 bases). Germline V CDR1 and CDR2: MNHEY, SMNVEV (reference sequence). V lost 5 bases to trimming and J lost 2 bases, with 19 bases between them. The CDR3 has 16 amino acids. In DNA form, the CDR3 reads TGTGCCAGCAGTACGCTGCAGGGGGGTCGAGCCTACGAGCAGTACTTC. This encodes CASSTLQGGRAYEQYF.

This clonotype was recorded at least ten times. This chain joins TRBV9 and TRBJ2-3; the match to TRBD1 covers 8 bases. Unmatched junction bases numbered 1, after V lost 0 bases and J lost 1 base. Per the germline V gene, CDR1 is SGDLS and CDR2 is YYNGEE. CDR3 length equals 15 residues. CDR3 in amino acids: CASSVVGQGTDTQYF. The CDR3 DNA reads TGTGCCAGCAGCGTAGTGGGACAGGGCACAGATACGCAGTATTTT.

The sample holds many counts of this clonotype. J is TRBJ2-1 and V is TRBV6-1, with 8 bases matching TRBD2. V lost 5 bases and J lost 1; bases outside the gene matches: 10. CDR3 length equals 17 residues. Germline CDR1 and CDR2: MNHNS and SASEGT. The CDR3 DNA sequence: TGTGCCAGCAGTCCCGGGGTCGAGCGGGGGTCCTACAATGAGCAGTTCTTC. Its translation is CASSPGVERGSYNEQFF.

In this sample, this clonotype turned up a few times. The genes are TRBV6-1 and TRBJ2-7; D gene unclear. The CDR3 totals 12 residues. Trimming left V 1 base short and J 2 bases short, with 3 bases between. Germline V lookup: CDR1 MNHNS, CDR2 SASEGT. The CDR3 DNA reads as TGTGCCAGCAGTGAAGGAACCTACGAGCAGTACTTC. It translates to CASSEGTYEQYF.

The CDR3 DNA follows: TGCGCCAGCAGCCAAGAATTAGTTGGAAATCAGCCCCAGCATTTT. Protein product: CASSQELVGNQPQHF. The chain couples TRBV4-3 to TRBJ1-5; no clear D gene. CDR1 and CDR2 (germline): LGHNA, YSLEER. CDR3 size: 15 residues. Trimming left V 0 bases short and J 4 bases short, with 10 bases between.

This clonotype was counted only a few times. This chain joins TRBV7-6 and TRBJ2-1; 9 bases are shared with TRBD2. The CDR3 is 16 amino acids. V lost 2 bases, J lost 6 bases, and 8 bases stayed unmatched. Germline CDR1 and CDR2: SGHVS and FNYEAQ. CDR3 residues: CASSLLAGVSGNEQFF. CDR3 nucleotides: TGTGCCAGCAGCTTATTAGCGGGAGTTTCGGGCAATGAGCAGTTCTTC.

Ten or more counts support this clonotype. V and J are TRBV20-1 and TRBJ2-5, with a weak D call TRBD2 (7 bases). CDR1 is DFQATT, CDR2 SNEGSKA, per germline (reference sequence). V shed 3 bases and J shed 5 bases, with 16 bases lying between them. The CDR3 extends over 14 amino acids. The CDR3 protein is CSASRGGRGETQYF. DNA for the CDR3: TGCAGTGCTAGTAGGGGGGGCCGAGGGGAGACCCAGTACTTC.

This clonotype came up many times. The chain joins TRBV28 to TRBJ1-5; D remains unclear. The V and J ends lost 6 bases and 3 bases respectively, with 12 bases between them. The CDR3 runs to 14 residues. Germline V gene sequence: CDR1 MDHEN, CDR2 SYDVKM. CDR3 sequence reads: CASRTYALNQPQHF. For the CDR3, the DNA is TGTGCCAGCAGGACGTACGCCCTCAATCAGCCCCAGCATTTT.

The J gene is TRBJ2-5, the V gene TRBV27; 13 nucleotides match TRBD2. Germline V gene sequence: CDR1 MNHEY, CDR2 SMNVEV (reference sequence). The CDR3 covers 15 residues. Trimming cost V 6 bases and J 5 bases; bases outside gene matches: 6. The CDR3 here is CASRLAGGRGETQYF. The CDR3 DNA is TGTGCCAGCAGACTAGCGGGAGGGCGGGGTGAGACCCAGTACTTC.

Many counts were recorded for this clonotype. The gene calls are TRBV18 and TRBJ2-1, with TRBD1 matching over 8 bases. CDR1 and CDR2 (germline): KGHSH, LQKENI. The CDR3 has 15 residues. J lost 5 bases, V lost 3 bases, and 6 bases had no gene match. CDR3 loop: CASSPGQGLHNEQFF. CDR3 sequence (DNA): TGTGCCAGCTCACCTGGACAGGGACTGCACAATGAGCAGTTCTTC. Full variable domain (missing parts from reference TRBV18 and TRBJ2-1): NAGVMQNPRHLVRRRGQEARLRCSPMKGHSHVYWYRQLPEEGLKFMVYLQKENIIDESGMPKERFSAEFPKEGPSILRIQQVVRGDSAAYFCASSPGQGLHNEQFFGPGTRLTVL.

This clonotype was seen many times. The V gene is TRBV12-3 or TRBV12-4, the J gene TRBJ2-3, with 10 nucleotides matching TRBD2. The last part of the DNA fits TRBJ2-1 better; the J call may be wrong. The CDR3 is made up of 14 amino acids. The CDR3 spells CASCQREGWDEQFF. The CDR3 nucleotides read TGTGCCAGCTGTCAGCGGGAGGGGTGGGATGAGCAGTTCTTC.